The source of this TCR beta chain is a study of blood T cells in healthy people across ages. A sample-barcoded 5' primer and a J-beta primer mix were used in a second PCR of roughly 7 to 11 cycles. TCRdb redid the calling of the 5' RACE reads with MiXCR, one entry per CDR3 protein. The data show about 570,000 distinct CDR3 sequences, roughly 29% seen once. The CDR3 sequence is 13 residues long. Per sample, at least 5 micrograms of total RNA were extracted. The chain employs TRBV12-3 or TRBV12-4 and TRBJ2-1, with a weak D call TRBD1 (6 bases). The last part of the DNA fits TRBJ2-7 better; the J call may be wrong. The clonotype originates from a woman in her 70s in good health. The specimen was blood. The CDR3 spells CASGNRDVYEQYF. CDR3 sequence (DNA): TGTGCCAGCGGGAACAGGGATGTCTACGAGCAGTACTTC.